Each of the 13 T cell receptor beta chains below was sequenced from the same sample in a study of blood T cells in healthy people across ages. A second PCR of roughly 7 to 11 cycles used a sample-barcoded 5' primer and a J-beta primer mix. TCRdb ran MiXCR on the 5' RACE reads and lists one entry per CDR3 protein. The sample yields about 1.8 million distinct CDR3 sequences, about 50% seen once. The material sequenced was blood. Receptor source: a woman aged 35 to 49 in good health.

The chain couples TRBV6-5 to TRBJ1-2; 8 positions match TRBD1. From germline, CDR1 is MNHEY and CDR2 SVGAGI. V lost 2 bases, J lost 7 bases, and 12 bases stayed unmatched. The CDR3 totals 16 residues. The CDR3 here is CASSYVGTGLSSGYTF. The CDR3 coding sequence is TGTGCCAGCAGTTACGTGGGGACAGGTTTGTCCTCTGGCTACACCTTC.

This clonotype was found a few times. In DNA form, the CDR3 reads TGCGCCAGCAGCCAAGATGGGGGTACGGGGGAGACCCAGTACTTC. Its protein is CASSQDGGTGETQYF. The chain links TRBV4-1 to TRBJ2-5, with D perhaps matching TRBD1 or TRBD2 (5 bases each). Trimming shortened V by 0 bases and J by 5 bases, and 13 bases separated the two germline ends. Germline V CDR1 and CDR2: MGHRA, YSYEKL. This CDR3 spans 15 amino acids.

This chain connects TRBV29-1 to TRBJ1-1; the match to TRBD1 covers 8 bases. Trimming removed 6 bases from V and 1 base from J; junction bases left unmatched: 1. The CDR3 spans 12 residues. In germline, CDR1 is SQVTM, CDR2 ANQGSEA. This CDR3 reads CSVDRENTEAFF. Written as DNA, the CDR3 is TGCAGCGTGGACAGGGAGAACACTGAAGCTTTCTTT.

The CDR3 loop reads CASSDSGGTNSPLHF. CDR3 coding DNA: TGTGCCAGCAGTGACTCGGGGGGGACCAATTCACCCCTCCACTTT. The chain combines TRBV6-4 with TRBJ1-6, with D maybe TRBD1 (5 bases). V was clipped by 0 bases and J by 7 bases, with 10 bases between them. CDR1 is MRHNA, CDR2 SNTAGT, per germline. The CDR3 extends over 15 amino acids.

This clonotype has a handful of counts. The J gene is TRBJ2-1, the V gene TRBV5-5; 7 positions agree with TRBD1. The CDR3 covers 16 residues. J lost 3 bases, V lost 2 bases, and 8 bases had no gene match. CDR1 is SGHKS, CDR2 YYEKEE, per germline (reference sequence). The DNA of the CDR3 is TGTGCCAGCAGCTTTCGATCCGGGACAGTCTACAATGAGCAGTTCTTC. Its protein is CASSFRSGTVYNEQFF.

For this clonotype: Germline and junction disagree at one end, which may indicate a read error. This chain uses TRBV12-3 or TRBV12-4 with TRBJ2-6; maybe TRBD1 (5 bases). CDR3 size: 16 residues. The CDR3: CASSLPQRSGANALTF. CDR3 bases: TGTGCCAGCAGTTTACCTCAGAGGTCTGGGGCCAACGCCCTGACTTTC.

The chain has TRBV20-1 and TRBJ2-3, with D possibly being TRBD2 (6 bases). Germline V gene data show CDR1 as DFQATT and CDR2 as SNEGSKA (reference sequence). The CDR3 runs to 14 residues. Trimming took off 3 bases at V and 0 bases at J, with 10 bases between the two ends. The CDR3 DNA is TGCAGTGCTAGCCTAGCGTCAAGCACAGATACGCAGTATTTT. Encoded protein: CSASLASSTDTQYF.

This clonotype was seen just once. The rearrangement joins TRBV6-1 to TRBJ2-1; D tentatively reads TRBD1 or TRBD2 (5 bases each). There are 14 residues in the CDR3. Germline CDR1 reads MNHNS; CDR2 reads SASEGT. V lost 5 bases, J lost 7 bases, and 15 bases lay in between. The CDR3 region is CASSRTPRVNEQFF. Here the CDR3 DNA reads TGTGCCAGCAGTCGGACACCGAGGGTGAATGAGCAGTTCTTC.

The chain joins TRBV5-1 to TRBJ2-5, with 12 bases that match TRBD2. Germline trimming cut 1 base from V and 0 bases from J; bases unmatched to any gene: 7. The CDR3 length is 18 residues. Germline V CDR1 and CDR2: SGHRS, YFSETQ. CDR3 sequence: CASSLRASGGEYQETQYF. CDR3 DNA: TGCGCCAGCAGCTTGCGGGCTAGCGGGGGGGAGTACCAAGAGACCCAGTACTTC.

The chain joins TRBV20-1 to TRBJ2-3; D unclear. The CDR3 has 11 residues. Looked up from germline, CDR1 is DFQATT and CDR2 is SNEGSKA (reference sequence). V lost 6 bases, J lost 5 bases, and 9 bases lay in between. For the CDR3, the DNA is TGCAGTGCAAGTAGCCTAGATACGCAGTATTTT. Translation gives CSASSLDTQYF.

This clonotype came up once. The V and J genes are TRBV4-1 and TRBJ2-1; 7 bases are a match to TRBD2. There are 13 residues in the CDR3. Trimming removed 0 bases from V and 9 bases from J; junction bases left unmatched: 2. Germline CDR1 and CDR2: MGHRA and YSYEKL. The CDR3 DNA is TGCGCCAGCAGCCAAGAACTAGCGCCTGAGCAGTTCTTC. It specifies CASSQELAPEQFF.

The rearrangement joins TRBV7-2 to TRBJ2-5; 8 positions agree with TRBD2. The DNA end is more similar to TRBJ2-1, so the J call may be wrong. The CDR3 totals 16 residues. The germline gives CDR1 SGHTA, CDR2 FQGNSA. The CDR3 region is CASSFEVSGIKETQFF. As DNA, the CDR3 is TGTGCCAGCAGCTTCGAGGTTAGCGGGATCAAAGAGACCCAGTTCTTC.

This clonotype has only a few counts. The chain couples TRBV4-3 to TRBJ2-3; D is ambiguous. The CDR3 covers 16 residues. Germline CDR1 and CDR2: LGHNA and YSLEER. V lost 1 base and J lost 3, with 14 bases in between. CDR3 amino acids: CASSQVHRLGTDTQYF. The CDR3 region has the DNA TGCGCCAGCAGCCAAGTACACCGGCTAGGAACAGATACGCAGTATTTT.